This T cell receptor (beta chain) comes out of a study of T-cell reconstitution after alpha-beta-depleted transplantation in children. This CDR3 is 15 amino acids long. V was clipped by 0 bases and J by 7 bases; unmatched bases: 6. CDR1 and CDR2 from the germline V gene are SGHRS and YFSETQ. Unique molecular identifiers were built into the TCRbeta library. Via MiXCR, TCRdb re-called the PCR reads, giving one row per CDR3 protein. The table lists some 500,000 distinct CDR3 sequences, 32% of them singletons, with approximately 2.3% in the top ten. Here the sequenced sample was PBMCs from the stem cell graft donor, taken from the stem cell graft. This TCR was sampled from a human donor who donated a stem cell graft to a child with aplastic anemia. This rearrangement joins TRBV5-1 to TRBJ1-2; 10 bases align to TRBD1. DNA for the CDR3: TGCGCCAGCAGCTTGGAAGTGACAGGGGGCCTTGGCTACACCTTC. It codes for CASSLEVTGGLGYTF.